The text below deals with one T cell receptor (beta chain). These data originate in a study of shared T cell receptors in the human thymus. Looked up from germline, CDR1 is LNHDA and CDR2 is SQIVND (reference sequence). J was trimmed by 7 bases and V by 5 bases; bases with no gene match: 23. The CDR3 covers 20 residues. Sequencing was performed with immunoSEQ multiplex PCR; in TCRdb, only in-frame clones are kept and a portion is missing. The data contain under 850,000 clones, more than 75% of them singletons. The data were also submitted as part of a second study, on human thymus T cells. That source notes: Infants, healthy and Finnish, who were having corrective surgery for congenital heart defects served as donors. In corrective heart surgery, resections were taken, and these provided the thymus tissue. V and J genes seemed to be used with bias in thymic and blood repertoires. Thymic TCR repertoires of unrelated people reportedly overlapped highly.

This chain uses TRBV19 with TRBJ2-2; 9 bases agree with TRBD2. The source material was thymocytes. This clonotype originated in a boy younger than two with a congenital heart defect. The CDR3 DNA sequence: TGTGCCAGTAGTCTAAAGAGCCTTCGATGGTTAGCGGGAGTTGGCGGGGAGCTGTTTTTT. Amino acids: CASSLKSLRWLAGVGGELFF.